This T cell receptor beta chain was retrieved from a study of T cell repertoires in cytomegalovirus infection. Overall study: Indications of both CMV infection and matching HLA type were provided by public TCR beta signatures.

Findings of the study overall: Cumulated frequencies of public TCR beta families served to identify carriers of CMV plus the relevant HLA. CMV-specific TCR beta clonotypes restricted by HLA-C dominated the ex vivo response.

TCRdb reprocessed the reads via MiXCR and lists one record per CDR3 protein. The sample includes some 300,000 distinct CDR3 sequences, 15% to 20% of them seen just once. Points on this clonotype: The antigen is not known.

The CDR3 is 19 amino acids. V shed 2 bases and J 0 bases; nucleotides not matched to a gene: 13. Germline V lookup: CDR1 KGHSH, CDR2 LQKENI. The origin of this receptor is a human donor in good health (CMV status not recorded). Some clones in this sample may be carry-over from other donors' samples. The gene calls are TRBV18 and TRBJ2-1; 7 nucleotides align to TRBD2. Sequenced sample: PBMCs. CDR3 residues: CASSPWEGRTFSSYNEQFF. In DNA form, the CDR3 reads TGTGCCAGCTCACCATGGGAGGGTAGGACTTTTAGCTCCTACAATGAGCAGTTCTTC.